This note documents a single T cell receptor (beta chain) sequence. The sample holds a few counts of this clonotype. This receptor's antigen is unknown. Base qualities are not recorded, but no much larger clone differs from it by a single base. The CDR3 goes from the cysteine to the phenylalanine over 12 residues. The entry retains the CDR3 DNA only, 36 bases that are in frame from base 1. The V and J ends are trimmed by 6 bases and 5 bases, leaving 11 bases between them. Per the germline V gene (reference sequence), MNHEY is the CDR1 and SMNVEV is the CDR2. The library was made by 5' RACE. The instrument given in TCRdb is Illumina HiSeq 2000. Template switching added a universal primer binding site, and the final cDNA carried a unique molecular identifier that allowed TCR cDNA molecules to be counted accurately. First-strand cDNA for TCR alpha and beta chains was synthesized from specific primers in the conserved constant-segment region. Each cDNA library was double barcoded, with a SMART-Mk sample barcode plus Illumina barcodes, to control for contamination. TruSeq adapter sequences and Illumina sample barcodes were added in two successive PCR steps. The Illumina HiSeq platform was used with custom primers to sequence TCR alpha and beta cDNA libraries. In the source study's methods: MiGEC processed the raw reads to extract unique molecular identifiers, while MiXCR was used to determine the CDR3 positions. Recombination models were inferred per individual with the repgenHMM and IGoR tools using an EM algorithm. The tcR package in R was used for shared clonotype analysis, with sharing normalized by the product of cloneset sizes. To study raw recombination without the effects of thymic and clonal selection, out-of-frame nonproductive sequences were analyzed. TCRdb trimmed the raw reads at Q25, called clones with MiXCR and kept productive beta chains. Under each unique CDR3 protein, matching rows form one entry showing the most common genes and DNA. What appears here as the V and J calls and clone size reflects TCRdb's work, not the paper's. This sample gives under 1 million distinct CDR3 sequences in total; around 12% of them show up just once. The top ten clones comprise roughly 1.5% of the sample.

This sample stems from a study of identical twins (dated by TCRdb to about 2016). In terms of the full investigation: The study deep-sequenced TCR alpha and beta repertoires from monozygotic twins, unrelated adults of various ages and cord blood to test whether fetal clonotypes persist. To rule out contamination, replicate twin experiments were performed at different times with different library preparation protocols.

Results and caveats for the whole study, not just this receptor: Fewer insertions were carried by abundant cord blood beta clonotypes, a similar but weaker trend appeared in young adult naive repertoires, and no such trend appeared in memory repertoires. Compared with coincidental sharing between unrelated individuals, out-of-frame TCR alpha sequences shared between twins had an excess of sequences with low generation probability. Because the same donors could not be followed over many years, the conclusions depended on cross-sectional statistical analysis. A weaker excess of twin sharing was found in beta out-of-frame sequences because the signal-to-noise ratio was lowered by fewer shared sequences. Zero-insertion analyses could be partly confounded by invariant T cells such as MAIT and iNKT, although diverse VJ usage argued against such confounding for most clonotypes. In monozygotic twins, out-of-frame TCR alpha sharing was systematically underestimated by recombination models, although the models agreed with sharing between unrelated individuals.

All donors were healthy Caucasians. Three pairs of female monozygotic twins, all aged about 18 to 29 years, made up the twin cohort. The RNA used for TCR libraries was isolated from peripheral blood mononuclear cells. In addition, the sample was reused for a study of yellow fever vaccine responses in identical twins. As the second publication notes: According to the authors, in identical twins the way T cells responded to vaccination appeared partly convergent and partly personalized. The study precisely tracked vaccine-responding T cell clones in identical twins.

This sequence uses TRBV27 and TRBJ2-7; confidence is insufficient to name the D gene. This clonotype was obtained from a woman between 18 and 30 years old in good health. The specimen was PBMCs. The DNA sequence reads TGTGCCAGCAGCCATAGTGTGAACGAGCAGTACTTC. It codes for CASSHSVNEQYF.